This T cell receptor (beta chain) came from a study of blood T cell repertoires in COVID-19. Clones were read by immunoSEQ multiplex PCR, and TCRdb kept only the in-frame ones, dropping some. The sample carries about 440,000 clones, around 88% recorded once. This CDR3 comprises 11 residues. After removal of 8 bases from V and 5 bases from J, the junction contained 3 bases not matched to a gene. From germline, CDR1 is ENHRY and CDR2 SYGVKD. The source of this sequence is a woman aged 45-65 years with COVID-19, enrolled during active disease. Sequencing used peripheral blood. This rearrangement joins TRBV10-3 to TRBJ2-7, with 7 bases matching TRBD1. Written as DNA, the CDR3 is TGTGCCATCGCCGACAGGGACGAGCAGTACTTC. Translating gives CAIADRDEQYF.